The clone carrying this T cell receptor beta chain has only one observation. With 5 bases clipped from V and 4 bases from J, the junction kept 5 bases outside the gene matches. This CDR3 has 13 residues. CDR1 is SGHAT, CDR2 FQNNGV, per germline. The protocol was immunoSEQ multiplex PCR, while the TCRdb copy is restricted to in-frame clones and leaves out a portion. Of some 140,000 clones in the sample, approximately 84% were seen once. This sample is part of a study of blood T cell repertoires in COVID-19. Study at large: From the United States, Italy and Spain came samples of acute and convalescent COVID-19.

Sequenced input: peripheral blood. The V and J genes are TRBV11-2 and TRBJ2-7, with 7 bases aligning to TRBD1. The TCR sequence derives from a man in his 60s with acute or convalescent COVID-19. The chain's CDR3 is CASSPGTEYEQYF. CDR3 nucleotides: TGTGCCAGCAGCCCTGGGACAGAATACGAGCAGTACTTC.